These 21 T cell receptor beta chains originate from one sample sequenced in a study of shared clonotypes between healthy human individuals. Libraries were prepared by immunoSEQ multiplex PCR; TCRdb keeps only in-frame clonotypes and omits some of them. The table shows a few million clones, with 85% to 95% occurring only once. Sequenced sample: naive CD4+ T cells from PBMCs. Indicated subset: CD45RA+ positively selected. These receptors were obtained from a man younger than 35 in good health. Some clones in this sample may be carry-over from other donors' samples.

The V gene is TRBV29-1, the J gene TRBJ2-1; possibly TRBD1 for D (5 bases). The V gene's germline CDR1 is SQVTM and CDR2 ANQGSEA. The CDR3 is made up of 13 amino acids. Deletions cut 2 bases from V and 7 bases from J, with 12 bases between. Here the CDR3 reads CSVERQTLNEQFF. The CDR3 region has the DNA TGCAGCGTTGAAAGACAGACTCTAAATGAGCAGTTCTTC.

The rearrangement links TRBV6-5 to TRBJ1-1; D gene ambiguous. The ends were cut back, 4 bases at V and 2 bases at J, with 8 bases in the middle. CDR3 length: 13 amino acids. Germline V CDR1 and CDR2: MNHEY, SVGAGI. The CDR3 spells CASSSQLNTEAFF. In DNA, the CDR3 is TGTGCCAGCAGTTCCCAATTAAACACTGAAGCTTTCTTT.

CDR3 residues: CASSQVGLADSYNEQFF. CDR3 DNA: TGTGCCAGCAGCCAAGTGGGACTAGCGGATTCCTACAATGAGCAGTTCTTC. The chain employs TRBV14 and TRBJ2-1; TRBD2 agrees at 11 bases. Germline V gives CDR1 SGHDN, CDR2 FVKESK. V trimming: 1 base; J trimming: 1 base; junction bases outside the gene matches: 3. This CDR3 has 17 residues.

V is TRBV29-1 and J is TRBJ2-2, with 9 bases lining up with TRBD1. There are 14 residues in the CDR3. V lost 7 bases and J lost 4; bases outside the gene matches: 7. Germline V gene lookup returns CDR1 SQVTM and CDR2 ANQGSEA. The DNA for the CDR3 is TGCAGCGGTATCGGGACAGGGCTCACCGGGGAGCTGTTTTTT. Translation gives CSGIGTGLTGELFF.

As for this clone: This specimen includes other DNA sequences encoding the same CDR3. The chain is built from TRBV6-5 and TRBJ2-7; 8 bases fit TRBD2. The V gene end was trimmed by 0 bases and the J gene end by 2 bases; junction bases not matched to a gene: 3. CDR1 is MNHEY and CDR2 is SVGAGI in the germline V gene. The CDR3 has 15 residues. CDR3 amino acids: CASSYSGSGTYEQYF. CDR3 coding DNA: TGTGCCAGCAGTTACTCAGGTAGCGGGACCTACGAGCAGTACTTC.

Only one count was recorded for this clone. The chain combines TRBV18 with TRBJ1-2; TRBD1 might be the D (5 bases). V lost 2 bases, J lost 7 bases, and 20 bases lay in between. CDR3 length: 16 amino acids. Germline loops: CDR1 KGHSH, CDR2 LQKENI. The CDR3 DNA follows: TGTGCCAGCTCACCAACCGACGGCCGGGGGGATAGTGGCTACACCTTC. Translated: CASSPTDGRGDSGYTF.

The chain uses TRBV4-2 and TRBJ2-5, with 8 nucleotides matching TRBD2. The V gene end was trimmed by 1 base and the J gene end by 4 bases; junction bases not matched to a gene: 8. Germline CDR1 LGHNA, CDR2 YNFKEQ. The CDR3 has 16 amino acids. For the CDR3, the DNA is TGTGCCAGCAGCCAAGGACGGGGGGGGAGTGGAGAGACCCAGTACTTC. This gives the protein CASSQGRGGSGETQYF.

About this clone: The sample contains more than one DNA sequence encoding this CDR3. The chain joins TRBV27 to TRBJ1-2; TRBD1 might be the D (5 bases). This CDR3 is built from 12 residues. V lost 5 bases and J lost 8, with 12 bases in between. Germline V gene data show CDR1 as MNHEY and CDR2 as SMNVEV (reference sequence). CDR3 in amino acids: CASSAAGWGYTF. CDR3 in DNA: TGTGCCAGCAGTGCCGCAGGGTGGGGCTACACCTTC.

As to this clone: Other nucleotide sequences from this sample produce the same CDR3. The chain links TRBV10-1 to TRBJ2-5; a possible D gene is TRBD1 (5 bases). This CDR3 contains 13 residues. Germline CDR1 WNHNN, CDR2 SYGVQD (reference sequence). V lost 2 bases to trimming and J lost 5 bases, with 9 bases between them. The CDR3: CASSEGARETQYF. CDR3 nucleotides: TGCGCCAGCAGTGAGGGGGCCCGGGAGACCCAGTACTTC.

The chain has TRBV7-3 and TRBJ2-2; D possibly corresponds to TRBD1 (6 bases). From germline, CDR1 is SGHTA and CDR2 FQGTGA. The V end lost 8 bases, the J end lost 2 bases, and 12 bases lay between the germline ends. CDR3 size: 14 residues. The CDR3 reads CASREQGNTGELFF. CDR3 nucleotides: TGTGCCAGCCGTGAACAGGGCAACACCGGGGAGCTGTTTTTT. The variable domain in full, completed from reference TRBV7-3 and TRBJ2-2, reads GAGVSQTPSNKVTEKGKYVELRCDPISGHTALYWYRQSLGQGPEFLIYFQGTGAADDSGLPNDRFFAVRPEGSVSTLKIQRTERGDSAVYLCASREQGNTGELFFGEGSRLTVL.

This CDR3 is CAITDKPTGMNTEAFF. The CDR3, as DNA: TGTGCCATCACCGACAAGCCGACAGGGATGAACACTGAAGCTTTCTTT. The gene calls are TRBV10-3 and TRBJ1-1, with 7 bases identical to TRBD1. The CDR3 sequence is 16 residues long. With V trimmed by 7 bases and J by 0 bases, 11 bases remained unmatched. CDR1 and CDR2 from the germline V gene are ENHRY and SYGVKD.

This clone appeared once. This chain links TRBV28 with TRBJ2-7; tentatively, D is TRBD1 (6 bases). The CDR3 sequence is 15 residues long. V lost 7 bases, J lost 3 bases, and 19 bases lay in between. Germline CDR1 MDHEN, CDR2 SYDVKM. The CDR3 protein is CASIGAGTPFYEQYF. The CDR3 DNA sequence: TGTGCCAGCATAGGGGCCGGGACACCGTTCTACGAGCAGTACTTC.

As for this clone: This sample also contains other DNA sequences that code for the same CDR3. The V call is TRBV28, the J call TRBJ2-1; D remains ambiguous. This CDR3 is 13 amino acids long. V was trimmed by 7 bases and J by 0 bases, leaving 7 bases between them. The germline CDR1 and CDR2 sequences are MDHEN and SYDVKM. The CDR3 coding sequence is TGTGCCAGCACTAGGAGCTCCTACAATGAGCAGTTCTTC. Translation: CASTRSSYNEQFF.

This rearrangement joins TRBV7-9 to TRBJ2-1; 9 nucleotides agree with TRBD2. V lost 1 base, J lost 10 bases, and 5 bases stayed unmatched. Per germline, CDR1 SEHNR and CDR2 FQNEAQ (reference sequence). CDR3 length equals 14 residues. DNA of the CDR3: TGTGCCAGCAGCTTAGTGGGACTAGCCGGCGAGCAGTTCTTC. Protein sequence: CASSLVGLAGEQFF.

V usage is TRBV6-5 and J usage is TRBJ2-2; 8 nucleotides agree with TRBD2. The CDR3 covers 15 residues. V shed 6 bases, J shed 0 bases, and the junction held 3 bases outside the gene matches. CDR1 is MNHEY, CDR2 SVGAGI, per germline. CDR3 sequence (DNA): TGTGCCAGCAGCCCGGGAGGGACGAACACCGGGGAGCTGTTTTTT. This codes for CASSPGGTNTGELFF.

About this clone: The same CDR3 also results from other DNA sequences found in this sample. The rearrangement joins TRBV10-3 to TRBJ2-7, with 12 positions matching TRBD2. Germline CDR1 is ENHRY and CDR2 is SYGVKD. The CDR3 spans 14 residues. V gave up 8 bases and J gave up 5 bases; unmatched junction bases: 7. In DNA form, the CDR3 reads TGTGCCATCTCGACTAGCGGGAGTTTCGACGAGCAGTACTTC. This encodes CAISTSGSFDEQYF.

Comments on this clone: Different DNA sequences within this sample yield the same CDR3. CDR3 sequence: CAWSGGLYEQYF. In nucleotides, the CDR3 is TGTGCCTGGTCAGGGGGTCTATACGAGCAGTACTTC. J is TRBJ2-7 and V is TRBV30, with TRBD1 identical over 7 bases. The V segment lost 5 bases and the J segment 4 bases; nucleotides outside the gene matches: 5. Germline CDR1 and CDR2: GTSNPN and SVGIG (reference sequence). The CDR3 extends over 12 amino acids.

The rearrangement uses TRBV7-7 and TRBJ2-3; D is perhaps TRBD2 (5 bases). The CDR3 consists of 16 residues. The V and J ends lost 0 bases and 2 bases respectively, with 12 bases between them. Germline CDR1 SSHAT, CDR2 FNYEAQ (reference sequence). CDR3 loop: CASSLAPGLPTDTQYF. The CDR3 region has the DNA TGTGCCAGCAGCTTAGCGCCCGGACTCCCCACAGATACGCAGTATTTT.

Points on this clone: The same CDR3 also results from other DNA sequences found in this sample. This rearrangement joins TRBV29-1 to TRBJ1-2; 9 bases are a match to TRBD1. Germline CDR1 is SQVTM and CDR2 is ANQGSEA. The CDR3 length is 12 residues. J gave up 4 bases and V 6 bases, and 3 bases lay outside the gene matches. The CDR3 loop is CSVGTGSYGYTF. For the CDR3, the DNA is TGCAGCGTGGGGACAGGGAGCTATGGCTACACCTTC. Looking up the rest from reference TRBV29-1 and TRBJ1-2 gives the full variable domain: SAVISQKPSRDICQRGTSLTIQCQVDSQVTMMFWYRQQPGQSLTLIATANQGSEATYESGFVIDKFPISRPNLTFSTLTVSNMSPEDSSIYLCSVGTGSYGYTFGSGTRLTVV.

Worth noting for this clone: Other nucleotide sequences in the sample specify the same CDR3. The chain carries TRBV5-1 and TRBJ1-1; D unclear. V was trimmed by 3 bases and J by 0 bases, leaving 12 bases between them. Germline V CDR1 and CDR2: SGHRS, YFSETQ. The length of the CDR3 is 15 residues. The CDR3 DNA sequence: TGCGCCAGCAGCTCCCGGGAGGGTTTGAACACTGAAGCTTTCTTT. Translation: CASSSREGLNTEAFF.

The chain is built from TRBV4-2 and TRBJ2-1, with D uncertain. Germline CDR1 reads LGHNA; CDR2 reads YNFKEQ. The V end lost 0 bases, the J end lost 10 bases, and 10 bases lay between the germline ends. CDR3 length: 13 amino acids. CDR3 residues: CASSQDPGREQFF. The DNA of the CDR3 is TGTGCCAGCAGCCAAGATCCGGGCAGGGAGCAGTTCTTC.